The text below deals with one TCR beta chain. The antigen is unknown. The data originate from a study of cytomegalovirus exposure and HLA in healthy donors. Study in general: Among about 400 genotyped donors, about 80% fell in the Caucasian-associated ancestry cluster.

The study, taken as a whole, reports: The study reported that TCR beta sequences accurately predicted HLA-A and HLA-B alleles in most subjects. In vitro checks showed that a few CMV-associated chains really do target CMV antigens.

The PCR used 60 Vbeta and 13 Jbeta primers. Profiled with immunoSEQ multiplex PCR; TCRdb holds only in-frame clones, not every one. Altogether a few hundred thousand clones are present, 75% being singletons, with the ten largest covering 1.8%. Though probably carrying unrecorded immune exposures, donors were nominally healthy at sampling. CDR1 and CDR2 (germline): SGHRS, YFSETQ. V dropped 1 base and J dropped 1; count of bases not matched to a gene: 6. The CDR3 has 16 residues. Sequenced input: PBMCs. The V call is TRBV5-1, the J call TRBJ1-1; 8 bases agree with TRBD1. The clonotype was recovered from a woman in her twenties or thirties in good health and CMV-seronegative. This chain's CDR3 is CASSLLSGQGNTEAFF. The CDR3 DNA sequence: TGCGCCAGCAGCTTGTTATCCGGACAGGGGAACACTGAAGCTTTCTTT.